These 21 T cell receptor beta chains came from one sample sequenced in a study of beta chain features in type 1 diabetes. Broader study findings: Among all four CD4+ subsets, Type 1 diabetes patients had TCRB CDR3s that were moderately but significantly shorter.

Sequencing targeted expressed TCRB transcripts, as all isolated RNA had been reverse transcribed. The assay was immunoSEQ multiplex PCR, and TCRdb's table has in-frame clones only and misses some. The table has 280,000 or so clones, approximately 15% seen once. These receptors lack a known antigen. The sequenced sample was naive CD4+ T cells from blood. Receptor source: a man younger than 35 with type 1 diabetes.

This clone has more than one count but fewer than ten. The V and J genes are TRBV30 and TRBJ2-7; possibly TRBD2 for D (5 bases). V lost 7 bases and J lost 3, with 10 bases in between. CDR3 length: 11 amino acids. Germline loops: CDR1 GTSNPN, CDR2 SVGIG (reference sequence). The CDR3 is CASAGSYEQYF. The CDR3 nucleotides are TGTGCCTCCGCGGGCAGCTACGAGCAGTACTTC.

The CDR3 DNA reads TGTGCCAGCAGCTTAGGGCTCGGGTTAAAAGGTCAGCAGTACTTC. Its protein product is CASSLGLGLKGQQYF. The chain has TRBV11-2 and TRBJ2-7; D not resolved. The germline V gene has CDR1 SGHAT and CDR2 FQNNGV. V was pared by 1 base and J by 8 bases, with 18 bases between. The CDR3 runs to 15 residues. The full variable domain, completed using reference TRBV11-2 and TRBJ2-7, is EAGVAQSPRYKIIEKRQSVAFWCNPISGHATLYWYQQILGQGPKLLIQFQNNGVVDDSQLPKDRFSAERLKGVDSTLKIQPAKLEDSAVYLCASSLGLGLKGQQYFGPGTRLTVT.

Only a few counts were recorded for this clone. The CDR3 region has the DNA TGTGCCTGGAGTACGGGACAGGGGGGGAATCAGCCCCAGCATTTT. Encoded protein: CAWSTGQGGNQPQHF. The rearrangement uses TRBV30 and TRBJ1-5; 11 bases match TRBD1. The CDR3 sequence is 15 residues long. The ends lost 2 bases at V and 4 bases at J; junction bases unmatched: 4. Germline values: CDR1 GTSNPN, CDR2 SVGIG (reference sequence).

This clone has just a few counts. The chain links TRBV7-9 to TRBJ2-7; TRBD1 matches at 7 bases. Germline CDR1 is SEHNR and CDR2 is FQNEAQ (reference sequence). The V and J ends lost 6 bases and 5 bases, in that order; junction bases with no gene match: 13. This CDR3 contains 15 residues. CDR3 protein: CASSAVQGVINEQYF. CDR3 sequence (DNA): TGTGCCAGCAGTGCAGTCCAGGGGGTGATCAACGAGCAGTACTTC.

This clone turned up a few times. The J gene is TRBJ1-1, the V gene TRBV5-4, with 10 bases lining up with TRBD1. Germline V CDR1 and CDR2: SGHNT, YYREEE (reference sequence). Trimming removed 5 bases from V and 5 bases from J; junction bases left unmatched: 6. The CDR3 runs 14 residues. CDR3 coding DNA: TGTGCCAGCAGAACTGGACAGGGGGGGACTGAAGCTTTCTTT. Translation gives CASRTGQGGTEAFF. The variable domain in full, with the rest retrieved from reference TRBV5-4 and TRBJ1-1, is ETGVTQSPTHLIKTRGQQVTLRCSSQSGHNTVSWYQQALGQGPQFIFQYYREEENGRGNFPPRFSGLQFPNYSSELNVNALELDDSALYLCASRTGQGGTEAFFGQGTRLTVV.

The chain has TRBV5-6 and TRBJ2-1, with unresolved D. Trimming cost V 5 bases and J 4 bases, with 4 bases left between them. This CDR3 has 11 residues. Germline V gene sequence: CDR1 SGHDT, CDR2 YYEEEE. The CDR3 coding sequence is TGTGCCAGCAGTTCATACAATGAGCAGTTCTTC. Its protein is CASSSYNEQFF.

The rearrangement uses TRBV4-1 and TRBJ2-2, with TRBD2 matching over 11 bases. This CDR3 comprises 19 residues. The germline gives CDR1 MGHRA, CDR2 YSYEKL. Germline trimming cut 4 bases from V and 5 bases from J; bases unmatched to any gene: 15. The CDR3: CASSLPNRPSGRSTGELFF. CDR3 coding DNA: TGCGCCAGCAGCCTTCCCAACCGCCCTAGCGGGAGGTCGACCGGGGAGCTGTTTTTT.

This clone was counted only a few times. This chain links TRBV18 with TRBJ2-1; 8 nucleotides align to TRBD2. The CDR3 runs 15 residues. Unmatched junction bases numbered 6, after V lost 6 bases and J lost 2 bases. CDR1 is KGHSH and CDR2 is LQKENI in the germline V gene. The CDR3, as DNA: TGTGCCAGCTCCACGACGGGGGGGGCCTACAATGAGCAGTTCTTC. Its translation: CASSTTGGAYNEQFF.

A few counts support this clone. This sequence joins TRBV5-5 and TRBJ2-2, with TRBD2 as a possible D gene (7 bases). Per the germline V gene, CDR1 is SGHKS and CDR2 is YYEKEE (reference sequence). V lost 0 bases and J lost 4, with 25 bases in between. The CDR3 is 20 amino acids. CDR3 sequence: CASSLARGPMAGAGTGELFF. The CDR3 region has the DNA TGTGCCAGCAGCTTGGCCAGGGGCCCGATGGCGGGAGCGGGCACCGGGGAGCTGTTTTTT. The whole variable domain, filled in from reference TRBV5-5 and TRBJ2-2, reads DAGVTQSPTHLIKTRGQQVTLRCSPISGHKSVSWYQQVLGQGPQFIFQYYEKEERGRGNFPDRFSARQFPNYSSELNVNALLLGDSALYLCASSLARGPMAGAGTGELFFGEGSRLTVL.

There are a few counts of this clone. V and J are TRBV2 and TRBJ2-7; D perhaps matches TRBD1 (5 bases). CDR1 and CDR2 (germline): SNHLY, FYNNEI. The CDR3 length is 12 residues. V lost 4 bases and J 3 bases, leaving 7 bases between the germline ends. CDR3: CASSGTSYEQYF. The CDR3 DNA reads as TGTGCCAGCAGTGGGACAAGCTACGAGCAGTACTTC.

This clone was detected only a few times. The genes are TRBV6-4 and TRBJ1-1; D ambiguous. V was cut by 3 bases and J by 1 base, with 18 bases left in between. The germline V gene has CDR1 MRHNA and CDR2 SNTAGT. The CDR3 is 17 amino acids. Written as DNA, the CDR3 is TGTGCCAGCAGTGATTCCCAATATAGGAGGGCGAACACTGAAGCTTTCTTT. It codes for CASSDSQYRRANTEAFF.

This chain joins TRBV29-1 and TRBJ1-1, with D possibly matching TRBD1 (5 bases). Germline-derived CDR1 and CDR2 are SQVTM and ANQGSEA. Trimming took off 4 bases at V and 7 bases at J, with 13 bases between the two ends. The CDR3 loop spans 12 amino acids. DNA for the CDR3: TGCAGCGTTGGCGCTTGGGGGGATGAAGCTTTCTTT. It specifies CSVGAWGDEAFF.

This CDR3 reads CASSLAGGRQNNEQFF. In DNA form, the CDR3 reads TGCGCCAGCAGCTTGGCAGGTGGTCGACAGAACAATGAGCAGTTCTTC. The rearrangement joins TRBV5-1 to TRBJ2-1; perhaps TRBD1 as D (5 bases). CDR3 size: 16 residues. From germline, CDR1 is SGHRS and CDR2 YFSETQ. Trimming removed 0 bases at V and 5 bases at J, with 15 bases between.

This clone was recorded a few times. The chain links TRBV4-1 to TRBJ2-1; possibly TRBD2 for D (6 bases). The CDR3 is 16 residues long. The germline gives CDR1 MGHRA, CDR2 YSYEKL. The V end lost 1 base, the J end lost 0 bases, and 10 bases lay between the germline ends. CDR3 nucleotide sequence: TGCGCCAGCAGCCAAGGAGCGGGCCGCTCCTACAATGAGCAGTTCTTC. Translation: CASSQGAGRSYNEQFF.

This sequence joins TRBV28 and TRBJ1-4; D gene ambiguous. V was clipped by 8 bases and J by 5 bases, with 15 bases between them. CDR1 is MDHEN and CDR2 is SYDVKM in the germline V gene. The CDR3 extends over 14 amino acids. This CDR3 is CASGVGGINEKLFF. CDR3 coding DNA: TGTGCCAGCGGGGTGGGAGGCATAAATGAAAAACTGTTTTTT.

The V and J genes are TRBV4-3 and TRBJ1-6; D may be TRBD1 (5 bases). Deletions cut 0 bases from V and 2 bases from J, with 17 bases between. Germline CDR1 LGHNA, CDR2 YSLEER. This CDR3 comprises 19 residues. The CDR3 is CASSQDTGRKWTYNSPLHF. The CDR3 DNA reads TGCGCCAGCAGCCAAGATACAGGAAGGAAGTGGACCTATAATTCACCCCTCCACTTT.

This clone was counted a few times. The gene calls are TRBV19 and TRBJ2-1; 8 positions agree with TRBD2. With V trimmed by 7 bases and J by 4 bases, 12 bases remained unmatched. The CDR3 is made up of 16 amino acids. Germline V gives CDR1 LNHDA, CDR2 SQIVND (reference sequence). This chain's CDR3 is CASTTGGSPVYNEQFF. CDR3 DNA: TGTGCCAGTACCACGGGGGGGAGCCCCGTTTACAATGAGCAGTTCTTC.

This clone was seen a few times. J is TRBJ2-7 and V is TRBV5-1; possibly TRBD2 for D (6 bases). Germline CDR1 is SGHRS and CDR2 is YFSETQ. V was trimmed by 2 bases and J by 5 bases, leaving 8 bases between them. CDR3 length: 12 amino acids. CDR3 region: CASSFGGDEQYF. DNA of the CDR3: TGCGCCAGCAGCTTCGGGGGTGACGAGCAGTACTTC.

The J gene is TRBJ2-7, the V gene TRBV6-5, with 8 bases aligning to TRBD2. Germline CDR1 reads MNHEY; CDR2 reads SVGAGI. The length of the CDR3 is 15 residues. The V segment lost 6 bases and the J segment 1 base; nucleotides outside the gene matches: 8. The CDR3 loop reads CASSQWTSSSYEQYF. For the CDR3, the DNA is TGTGCCAGCAGCCAATGGACTAGCTCGTCCTACGAGCAGTACTTC.

The gene calls are TRBV6-5 and TRBJ2-1; the match to TRBD2 covers 9 bases. Unmatched junction bases numbered 4, after V lost 4 bases and J lost 0 bases. Germline-derived CDR1 and CDR2 are MNHEY and SVGAGI. The CDR3 length is 16 residues. The CDR3 DNA is TGTGCCAGCAGTTCTACACTAGCGGGCTCCTACAATGAGCAGTTCTTC. Its translation: CASSSTLAGSYNEQFF.

The chain combines TRBV28 with TRBJ2-2; TRBD2 matches 9 bases. V lost 7 bases, J lost 8 bases, and 8 bases stayed unmatched. The CDR3 has 14 residues. Germline CDR1 reads MDHEN; CDR2 reads SYDVKM. In nucleotides, the CDR3 is TGTGCCAGCATGCAGGGACTAGCTCGGGGGGAGCTGTTTTTT. It specifies CASMQGLARGELFF. The full variable domain, rest sourced from reference TRBV28 and TRBJ2-2, is DVKVTQSSRYLVKRTGEKVFLECVQDMDHENMFWYRQDPGLGLRLIYFSYDVKMKEKGDIPEGYSVSREKKERFSLILESASTNQTSMYLCASMQGLARGELFFGEGSRLTVL.